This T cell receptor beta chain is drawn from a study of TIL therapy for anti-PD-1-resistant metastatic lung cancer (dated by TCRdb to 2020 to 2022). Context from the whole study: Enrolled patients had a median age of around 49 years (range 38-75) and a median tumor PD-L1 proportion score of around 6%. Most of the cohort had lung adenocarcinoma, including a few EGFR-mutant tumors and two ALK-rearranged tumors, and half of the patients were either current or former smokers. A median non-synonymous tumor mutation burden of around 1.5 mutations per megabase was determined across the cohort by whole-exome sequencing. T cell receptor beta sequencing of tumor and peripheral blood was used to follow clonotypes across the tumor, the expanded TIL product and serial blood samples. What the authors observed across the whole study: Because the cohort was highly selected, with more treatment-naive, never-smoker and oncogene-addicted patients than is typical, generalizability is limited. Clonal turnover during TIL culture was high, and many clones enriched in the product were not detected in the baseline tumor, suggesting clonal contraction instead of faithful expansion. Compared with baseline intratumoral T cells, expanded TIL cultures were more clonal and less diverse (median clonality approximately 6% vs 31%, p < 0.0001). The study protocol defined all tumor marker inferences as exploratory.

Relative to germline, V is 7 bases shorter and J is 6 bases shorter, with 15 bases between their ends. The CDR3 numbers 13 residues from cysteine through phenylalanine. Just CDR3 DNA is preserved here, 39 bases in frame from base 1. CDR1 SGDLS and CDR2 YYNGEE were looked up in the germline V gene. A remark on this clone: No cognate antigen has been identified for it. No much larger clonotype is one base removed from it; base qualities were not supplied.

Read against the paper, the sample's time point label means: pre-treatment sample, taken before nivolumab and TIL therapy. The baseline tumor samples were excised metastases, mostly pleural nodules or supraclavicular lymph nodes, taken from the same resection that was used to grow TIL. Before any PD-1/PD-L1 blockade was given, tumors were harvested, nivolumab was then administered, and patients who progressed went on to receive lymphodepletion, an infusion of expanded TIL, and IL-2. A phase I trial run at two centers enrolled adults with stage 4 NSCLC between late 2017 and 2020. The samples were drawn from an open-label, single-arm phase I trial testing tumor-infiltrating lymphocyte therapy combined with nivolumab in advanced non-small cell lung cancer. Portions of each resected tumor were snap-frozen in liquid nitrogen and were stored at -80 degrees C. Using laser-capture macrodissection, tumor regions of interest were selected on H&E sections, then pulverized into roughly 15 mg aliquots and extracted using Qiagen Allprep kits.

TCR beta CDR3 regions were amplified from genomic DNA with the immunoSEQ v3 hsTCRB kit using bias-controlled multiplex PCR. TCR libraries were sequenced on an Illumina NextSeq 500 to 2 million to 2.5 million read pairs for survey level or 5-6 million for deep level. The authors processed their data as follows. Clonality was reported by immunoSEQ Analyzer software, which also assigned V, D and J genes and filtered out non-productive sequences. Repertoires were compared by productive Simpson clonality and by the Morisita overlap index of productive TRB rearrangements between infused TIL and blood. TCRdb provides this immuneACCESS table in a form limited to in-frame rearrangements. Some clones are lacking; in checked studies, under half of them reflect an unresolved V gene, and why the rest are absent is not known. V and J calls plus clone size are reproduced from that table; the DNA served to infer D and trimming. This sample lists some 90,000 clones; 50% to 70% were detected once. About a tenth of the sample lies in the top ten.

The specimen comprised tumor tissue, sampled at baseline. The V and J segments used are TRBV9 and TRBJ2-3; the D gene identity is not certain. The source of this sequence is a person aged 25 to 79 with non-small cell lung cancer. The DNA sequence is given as TGTGCCAGCGGGTCCCCCTATTCGGATACGCAGTATTTT. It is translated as CASGSPYSDTQYF.